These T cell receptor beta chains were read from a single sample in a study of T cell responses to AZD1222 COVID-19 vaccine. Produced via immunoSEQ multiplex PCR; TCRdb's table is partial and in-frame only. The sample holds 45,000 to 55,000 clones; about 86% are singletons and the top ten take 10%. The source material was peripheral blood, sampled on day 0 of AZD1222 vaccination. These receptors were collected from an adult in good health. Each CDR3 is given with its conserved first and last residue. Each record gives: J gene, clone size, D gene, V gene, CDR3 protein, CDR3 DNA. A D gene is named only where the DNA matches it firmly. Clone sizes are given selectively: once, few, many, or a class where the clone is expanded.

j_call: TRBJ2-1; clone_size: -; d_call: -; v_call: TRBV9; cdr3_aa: CASSVVAGSNNEQFF; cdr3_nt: TGTGCCAGCAGCGTAGTAGCCGGGAGTAATAATGAGCAGTTCTTC
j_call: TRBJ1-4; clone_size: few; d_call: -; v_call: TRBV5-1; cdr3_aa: CASSLGGEKLFF; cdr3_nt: TGCGCCAGCAGCTTGGGTGGTGAAAAACTGTTTTTT
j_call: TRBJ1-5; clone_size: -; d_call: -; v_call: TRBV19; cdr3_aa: CASSIGGDSGNQPQHF; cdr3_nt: TGTGCCAGTAGTATTGGCGGGGATTCGGGCAATCAGCCCCAGCATTTT
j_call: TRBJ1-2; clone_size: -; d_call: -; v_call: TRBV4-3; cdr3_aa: CASSQDQGQSYGYTF; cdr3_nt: TGCGCCAGCAGCCAAGATCAGGGGCAATCCTATGGCTACACCTTC
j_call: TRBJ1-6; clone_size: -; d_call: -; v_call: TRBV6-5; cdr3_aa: CASSPPQGTNSPLHF; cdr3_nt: TGTGCCAGCAGTCCCCCGCAGGGGACCAATTCACCCCTCCACTTT
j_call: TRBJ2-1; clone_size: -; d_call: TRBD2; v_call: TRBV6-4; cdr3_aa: CASSLAGGFRSEQFF; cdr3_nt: TGTGCCAGCAGCTTAGCGGGAGGATTCCGTAGTGAGCAGTTCTTC
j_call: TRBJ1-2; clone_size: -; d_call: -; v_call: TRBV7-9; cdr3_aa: CASSLANPVDGYTF; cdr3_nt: TGTGCCAGCAGCTTAGCGAACCCAGTGGATGGCTACACCTTC
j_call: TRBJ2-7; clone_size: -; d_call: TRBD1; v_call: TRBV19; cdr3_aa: CATGQGIYEQYF; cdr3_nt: TGTGCCACTGGACAGGGCATCTACGAGCAGTACTTC
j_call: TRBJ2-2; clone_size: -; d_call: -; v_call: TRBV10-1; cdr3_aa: CASKDGANTGELFF; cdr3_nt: TGCGCCAGCAAGGACGGAGCTAACACCGGGGAGCTGTTTTTT
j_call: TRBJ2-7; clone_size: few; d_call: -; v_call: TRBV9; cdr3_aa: CASSGGNEQYF; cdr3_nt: TGTGCCAGCAGCGGGGGGAACGAGCAGTACTTC
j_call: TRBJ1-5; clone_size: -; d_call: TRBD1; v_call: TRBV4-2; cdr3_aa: CASSQDRYRDRELIQPQHF; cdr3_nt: TGTGCCAGCAGCCAAGATCGGTACCGGGACAGGGAATTAATACAGCCCCAGCATTTT
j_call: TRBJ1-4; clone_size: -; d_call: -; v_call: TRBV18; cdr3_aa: CASSPRRGYNEKLFF; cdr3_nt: TGTGCCAGCTCACCACGTCGGGGGTATAATGAAAAACTGTTTTTT
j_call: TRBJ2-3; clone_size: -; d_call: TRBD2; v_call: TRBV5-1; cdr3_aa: CASSAGLGLSSDTQYF; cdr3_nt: TGCGCCAGCAGCGCCGGACTAGGCCTTTCGTCAGATACGCAGTATTTT
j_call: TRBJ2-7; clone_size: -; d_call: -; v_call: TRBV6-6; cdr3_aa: CASSFAYEQYF; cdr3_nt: TGTGCCAGCAGTTTCGCCTACGAGCAGTACTTC
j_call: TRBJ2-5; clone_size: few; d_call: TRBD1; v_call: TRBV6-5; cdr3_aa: CASNPGTGGQTQYF; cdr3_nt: TGTGCCAGCAATCCCGGGACAGGGGGTCAGACCCAGTACTTC
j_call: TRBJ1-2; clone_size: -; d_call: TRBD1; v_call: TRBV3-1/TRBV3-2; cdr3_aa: CASSQNTGGDGYTF; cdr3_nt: TGTGCCAGCAGCCAGAATACAGGGGGCGATGGCTACACCTTC
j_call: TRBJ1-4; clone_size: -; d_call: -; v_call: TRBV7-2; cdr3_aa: CASSSRGLNEKLFF; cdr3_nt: TGTGCCAGCAGCTCTAGGGGCCTTAATGAAAAACTGTTTTTT
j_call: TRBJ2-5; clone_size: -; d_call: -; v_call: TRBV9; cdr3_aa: CASSVGISSAQETQYF; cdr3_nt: TGTGCCAGCAGCGTAGGAATCTCTAGCGCACAAGAGACCCAGTACTTC
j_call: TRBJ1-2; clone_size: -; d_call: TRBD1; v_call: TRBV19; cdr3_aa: CASSIRQGDALGYTF; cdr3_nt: TGTGCCAGTAGTATACGACAGGGGGATGCTCTTGGCTACACCTTC
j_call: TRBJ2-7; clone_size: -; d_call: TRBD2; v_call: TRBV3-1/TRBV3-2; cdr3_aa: CASSTSGRASYEQYF; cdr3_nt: TGTGCCAGCAGCACTAGCGGGAGGGCCTCCTACGAGCAGTACTTC
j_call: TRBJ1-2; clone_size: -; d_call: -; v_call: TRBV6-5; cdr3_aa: CASRKDSIDGYTF; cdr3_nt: TGTGCCAGCAGGAAGGACAGCATCGATGGCTACACCTTC
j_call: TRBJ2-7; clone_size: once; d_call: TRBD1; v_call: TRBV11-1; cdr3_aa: CASSNDRADEQYF; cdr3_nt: TGTGCCAGCAGCAACGACAGGGCCGACGAGCAGTACTTC
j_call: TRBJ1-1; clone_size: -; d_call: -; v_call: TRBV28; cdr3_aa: CASSYMGPTGIGTEAFF; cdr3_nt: TGTGCCAGCAGTTATATGGGACCAACAGGAATCGGTACTGAAGCTTTCTTT
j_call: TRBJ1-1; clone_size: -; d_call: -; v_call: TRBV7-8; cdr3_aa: CASSPVRGNTEAFF; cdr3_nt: TGTGCCAGCAGCCCGGTAAGAGGGAACACTGAAGCTTTCTTT
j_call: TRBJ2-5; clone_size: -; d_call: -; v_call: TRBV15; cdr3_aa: CATSRDDRQETQYF; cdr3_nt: TGTGCCACCAGCAGAGATGACCGACAAGAGACCCAGTACTTC
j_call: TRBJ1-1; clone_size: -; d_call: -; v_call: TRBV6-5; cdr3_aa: CASILKFQDRTEAFF; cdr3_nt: TGTGCCAGCATCTTGAAGTTTCAGGACCGCACTGAAGCTTTCTTT
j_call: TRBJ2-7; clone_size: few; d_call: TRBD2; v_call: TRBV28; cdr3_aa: CASSASGRVEQYF; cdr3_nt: TGTGCCAGCAGTGCCAGCGGGAGGGTCGAGCAGTACTTC
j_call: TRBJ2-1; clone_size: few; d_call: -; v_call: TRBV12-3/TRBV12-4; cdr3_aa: CASSLEDNEQFF; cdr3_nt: TGTGCCAGCAGTTTAGAAGACAATGAGCAGTTCTTC
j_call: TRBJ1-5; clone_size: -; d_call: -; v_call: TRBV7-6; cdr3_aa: CASSLEAGHNQPQHF; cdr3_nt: TGTGCCAGCAGCTTAGAGGCAGGCCACAATCAGCCCCAGCATTTT
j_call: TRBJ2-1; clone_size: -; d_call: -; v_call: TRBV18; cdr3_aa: CASSPDSGAYNEQFF; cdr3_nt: TGTGCCAGCTCCCCGGACTCGGGAGCCTACAATGAGCAGTTCTTC
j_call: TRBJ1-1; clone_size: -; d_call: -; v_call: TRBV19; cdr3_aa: CASSSGWGAFF; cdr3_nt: TGTGCCAGTAGTTCCGGATGGGGGGCTTTCTTT
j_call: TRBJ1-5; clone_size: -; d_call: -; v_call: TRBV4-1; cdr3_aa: CASSQDWGQPYQPQHF; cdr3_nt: TGCGCCAGCAGCCAAGATTGGGGGCAGCCCTATCAGCCCCAGCATTTT
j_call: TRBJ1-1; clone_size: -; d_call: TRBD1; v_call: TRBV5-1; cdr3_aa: CASSPGQGYTEAFF; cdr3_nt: TGCGCCAGCAGCCCGGGACAGGGATACACTGAAGCTTTCTTT
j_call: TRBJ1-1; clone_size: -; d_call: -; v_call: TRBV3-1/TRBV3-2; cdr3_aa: CASSQAGFGEAFF; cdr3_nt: TGTGCCAGCAGCCAAGCAGGGTTCGGGGAAGCTTTCTTT